What follows describes a single TCR beta chain. Its target is unknown. This CDR3 contains 14 residues. Trimming took off 3 bases at V and 5 bases at J, with 13 bases between the two ends. CDR1 SGHTA and CDR2 FQGNSA come from the germline V gene. The data were taken from a study of Graves' ophthalmopathy and Graves' hyperthyroidism. Study-wide results and caveats: Ophthalmopathy could be told apart from stable hyperthyroidism by a 13-signature model (about 88% sensitivity, approximately 81% specificity). Appearing in blood as well were most expanded thyroid clonotypes above 0.001 frequency.

By definition, stable hyperthyroidism involved no ophthalmopathy within 18 months of follow-up. Hyperthyroidism in these 18- to 65-year-old patients was newly diagnosed, lasting under 2 months. The authors amplified TCR beta CDR3 regions from RNA transcripts. Amplification began with first-round RT-PCR using HTBI primers, then second-round multiplex PCR was performed. A single record per CDR3 protein comes from TCRdb applying MiXCR to the multiplex PCR reads. This table holds 300,000 to 450,000 distinct CDR3 sequences, about 17% found once. The V and J genes are TRBV7-2 and TRBJ2-5; D possibly corresponds to TRBD1 (6 bases). The sample taken for sequencing was peripheral blood. The sequence came from an adult woman with stable Graves' hyperthyroidism. The CDR3 coding sequence is TGTGCCAGCAGCTTCAGACAGGTTGCTGAGACCCAGTACTTC. This gives the protein CASSFRQVAETQYF.